Presented here are 11 T cell receptor beta chains from one specimen sequenced in a study of blood T cell repertoires in COVID-19. Sequencing was performed with immunoSEQ multiplex PCR; in TCRdb, only in-frame clones are kept and a portion is missing. The sample carries roughly 150,000 clones, about 79% recorded once. Material: peripheral blood. The receptors derive from a woman aged 50 to 60 in a cohort sampled during active or convalescent COVID-19.

This clone has just one count. V gene TRBV7-9 combines with J gene TRBJ2-5, with 8 positions matching TRBD2. The CDR3 is 12 residues long. V lost 2 bases, J lost 9 bases, and 2 bases stayed unmatched. Germline V lookup: CDR1 SEHNR, CDR2 FQNEAQ (reference sequence). Here the CDR3 reads CASSLSGGPQYF. The CDR3, as DNA: TGTGCCAGCAGCTTATCGGGAGGGCCCCAGTACTTC.

The chain recombines TRBV19 with TRBJ2-7; 7 bases match TRBD2. J was trimmed by 3 bases and V by 2 bases; bases with no gene match: 7. The CDR3 has 15 amino acids. The germline V gene has CDR1 LNHDA and CDR2 SQIVND (reference sequence). CDR3: CASSIKRSSGYEQYF. The CDR3 DNA reads TGTGCCAGTAGTATAAAAAGGTCTAGCGGCTACGAGCAGTACTTC.

The sample holds one count of this clone. Distinct nucleotide sequences in the sample also encode this CDR3. The rearrangement uses TRBV11-2 and TRBJ1-1; perhaps TRBD1 as D (6 bases). The CDR3 is 13 residues long. The germline V and J ends were trimmed by 4 bases and 5 bases, with 11 bases remaining between them. The germline V gene encodes CDR1 SGHAT and CDR2 FQNNGV. CDR3 in DNA: TGTGCCAGCAGCTCACAGGGTTTTACTGAAGCTTTCTTT. Translating gives CASSSQGFTEAFF. The full variable domain, with the rest looked up from reference TRBV11-2 and TRBJ1-1, is EAGVAQSPRYKIIEKRQSVAFWCNPISGHATLYWYQQILGQGPKLLIQFQNNGVVDDSQLPKDRFSAERLKGVDSTLKIQPAKLEDSAVYLCASSSQGFTEAFFGQGTRLTVV.

V usage is TRBV7-8 and J usage is TRBJ2-1, with 7 bases matching TRBD2. V trimming: 3 bases; J trimming: 4 bases; junction bases outside the gene matches: 6. CDR1 SGHVS and CDR2 FQNEAQ come from the germline V gene. The CDR3 has 15 amino acids. The CDR3 is CASSFVGTIYNEQFF. The DNA of the CDR3 is TGTGCCAGCAGCTTTGTGGGGACTATATACAATGAGCAGTTCTTC.

The V gene is TRBV2, the J gene TRBJ2-1, with a weak D call TRBD2 (5 bases). The CDR3 runs 13 residues. V lost 6 bases, J lost 0 bases, and 6 bases lay in between. CDR1 and CDR2 (germline): SNHLY, FYNNEI. CDR3 nucleotide sequence: TGTGCCAGCAGGGACTCCTCCTACAATGAGCAGTTCTTC. Amino acids: CASRDSSYNEQFF.

J is TRBJ2-1 and V is TRBV5-1, with a weak D call TRBD2 (7 bases). The CDR3 extends over 14 amino acids. Germline CDR1 reads SGHRS; CDR2 reads YFSETQ. V dropped 7 bases and J dropped 5 bases, with 16 bases sitting between them. The CDR3 sequence is CASARGGANNEQFF. The CDR3 bases are TGCGCCAGCGCAAGGGGGGGGGCTAACAATGAGCAGTTCTTC. The variable domain in full, completed from reference TRBV5-1 and TRBJ2-1, reads KAGVTQTPRYLIKTRGQQVTLSCSPISGHRSVSWYQQTPGQGLQFLFEYFSETQRNKGNFPGRFSGRQFSNSRSEMNVSTLELGDSALYLCASARGGANNEQFFGPGTRLTVL.

V gene TRBV30 combines with J gene TRBJ1-2; tentative D call: TRBD1 (5 bases). The CDR3 loop spans 15 amino acids. The V gene lost 4 bases and the J gene lost 0 bases, with 15 bases spanning the gap. Germline-derived CDR1 and CDR2 are GTSNPN and SVGIG (reference sequence). The CDR3 coding sequence is TGTGCCTGGACCCCTCCAGGGAAACCTAACTATGGCTACACCTTC. Encoded protein: CAWTPPGKPNYGYTF.

The chain is built from TRBV7-9 and TRBJ1-1; 7 bases align to TRBD1. This CDR3 comprises 13 residues. V trimming: 3 bases; J trimming: 5 bases; junction bases outside the gene matches: 3. The germline V gene has CDR1 SEHNR and CDR2 FQNEAQ (reference sequence). The CDR3 is CASSLQQGTEAFF. The CDR3 nucleotides are TGTGCCAGCAGCTTGCAACAGGGGACTGAAGCTTTCTTT.

The rearrangement uses TRBV6-2 or TRBV6-3 and TRBJ1-4; no clear D gene. Per germline, CDR1 MNHEY and CDR2 SVGEGT. The CDR3 consists of 15 residues. V was trimmed by 6 bases and J by 7 bases, leaving 18 bases between them. The CDR3 region is CASSSAVAAGEKLFF. The CDR3 DNA sequence: TGTGCCAGCAGCTCCGCGGTTGCGGCGGGTGAAAAACTGTTTTTT.

The chain uses TRBV3-1 (or the pseudogene TRBV3-2) and TRBJ2-7, with D perhaps TRBD1 (5 bases). The CDR3 length is 14 residues. Germline V gene data show CDR1 as LGHDT and CDR2 as YNNKEL (reference sequence). With 4 bases removed from V and 2 bases from J, the gap between germline ends came to 12 bases. The CDR3 DNA sequence: TGTGCCAGCAGCCCCGGGTCAGGGCCCTACGAGCAGTACTTC. It specifies CASSPGSGPYEQYF.

The chain recombines TRBV19 with TRBJ1-1; D not resolved. The CDR3 has 12 amino acids. Looked up from germline, CDR1 is LNHDA and CDR2 is SQIVND (reference sequence). Trimming cost V 8 bases and J 1 base, with 8 bases left between them. The CDR3, as DNA: TGTGCCAGTTCGCCGGGGAACACTGAAGCTTTCTTT. This translates into CASSPGNTEAFF.